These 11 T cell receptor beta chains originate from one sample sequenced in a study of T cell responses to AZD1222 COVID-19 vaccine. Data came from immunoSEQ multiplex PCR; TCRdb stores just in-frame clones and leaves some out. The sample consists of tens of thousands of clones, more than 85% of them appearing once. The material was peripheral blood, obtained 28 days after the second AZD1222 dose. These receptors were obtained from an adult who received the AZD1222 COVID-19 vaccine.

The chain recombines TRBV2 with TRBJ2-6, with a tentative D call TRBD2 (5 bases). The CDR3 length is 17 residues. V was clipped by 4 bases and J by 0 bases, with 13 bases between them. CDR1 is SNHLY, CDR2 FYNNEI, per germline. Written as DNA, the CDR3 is TGTGCCAGCAGTGTTCGGGGTCCCCTCTCTGGGGCCAACGTCCTGACTTTC. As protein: CASSVRGPLSGANVLTF.

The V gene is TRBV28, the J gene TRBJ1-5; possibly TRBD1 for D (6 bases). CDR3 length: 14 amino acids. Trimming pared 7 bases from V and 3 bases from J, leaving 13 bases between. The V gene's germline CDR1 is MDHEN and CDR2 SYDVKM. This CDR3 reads CASTPDRYNQPQHF. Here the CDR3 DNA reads TGTGCCAGCACCCCAGACAGGTACAATCAGCCCCAGCATTTT.

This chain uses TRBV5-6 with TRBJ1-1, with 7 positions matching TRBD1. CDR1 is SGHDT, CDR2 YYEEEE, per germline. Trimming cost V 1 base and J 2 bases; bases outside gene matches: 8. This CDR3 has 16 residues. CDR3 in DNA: TGTGCCAGCAGCTTGACAGGGGAGGCGGTTAACACTGAAGCTTTCTTT. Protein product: CASSLTGEAVNTEAFF. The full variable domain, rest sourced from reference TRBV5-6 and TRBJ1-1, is DAGVTQSPTHLIKTRGQQVTLRCSPKSGHDTVSWYQQALGQGPQFIFQYYEEEERQRGNFPDRFSGHQFPNYSSELNVNALLLGDSALYLCASSLTGEAVNTEAFFGQGTRLTVV.

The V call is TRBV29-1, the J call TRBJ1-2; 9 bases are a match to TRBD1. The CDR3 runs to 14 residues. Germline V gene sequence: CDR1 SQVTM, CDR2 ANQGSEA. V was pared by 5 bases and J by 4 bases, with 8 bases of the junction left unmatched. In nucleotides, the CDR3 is TGCAGCGTTAACCGGGACAGGGACCTCTATGGCTACACCTTC. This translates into CSVNRDRDLYGYTF.

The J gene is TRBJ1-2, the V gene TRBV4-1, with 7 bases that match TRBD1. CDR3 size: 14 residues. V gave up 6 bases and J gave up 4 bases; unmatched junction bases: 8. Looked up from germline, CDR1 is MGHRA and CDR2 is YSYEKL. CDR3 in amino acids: CASSLNRGAYGYTF. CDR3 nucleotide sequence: TGCGCCAGCAGTCTTAACAGGGGTGCCTATGGCTACACCTTC.

The CDR3 reads CASSWGPEEKLFF. DNA of the CDR3: TGTGCCAGCAGCTGGGGGCCCGAGGAAAAACTGTTTTTT. The genes are TRBV3-1 (or the pseudogene TRBV3-2) and TRBJ1-4, with D tentatively TRBD1 (6 bases). CDR1 is LGHDT and CDR2 is YNNKEL in the germline V gene (reference sequence). The CDR3 runs to 13 residues. Between the trimmed V and J ends, which lost 5 bases and 8 bases, there was a span of 12 bases.

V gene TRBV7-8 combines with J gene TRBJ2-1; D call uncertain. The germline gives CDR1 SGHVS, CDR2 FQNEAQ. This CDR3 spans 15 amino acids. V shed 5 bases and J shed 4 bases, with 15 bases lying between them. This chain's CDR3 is CASSPGRISYNEQFF. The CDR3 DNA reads TGTGCCAGCAGCCCCGGCCGTATCAGTTACAATGAGCAGTTCTTC.

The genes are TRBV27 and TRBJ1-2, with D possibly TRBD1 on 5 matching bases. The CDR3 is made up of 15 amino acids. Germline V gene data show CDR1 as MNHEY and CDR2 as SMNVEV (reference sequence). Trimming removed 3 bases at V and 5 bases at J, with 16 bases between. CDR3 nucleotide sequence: TGTGCCAGCAGTTTCCACCACTCGGAGGGGTATGGCTACACCTTC. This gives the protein CASSFHHSEGYGYTF.

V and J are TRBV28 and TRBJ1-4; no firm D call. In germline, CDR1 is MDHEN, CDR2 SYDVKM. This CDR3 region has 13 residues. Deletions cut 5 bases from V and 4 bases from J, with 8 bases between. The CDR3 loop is CASSRAVNEKLFF. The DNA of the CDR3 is TGTGCCAGCAGTAGGGCGGTTAATGAAAAACTGTTTTTT.

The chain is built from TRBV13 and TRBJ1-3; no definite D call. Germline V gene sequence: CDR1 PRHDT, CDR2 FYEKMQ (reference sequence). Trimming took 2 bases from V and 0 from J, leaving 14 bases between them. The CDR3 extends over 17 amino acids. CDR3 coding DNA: TGTGCCAGCAGCTTAAGCCGTGGCGAAATCTCTGGAAACACCATATATTTT. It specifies CASSLSRGEISGNTIYF.

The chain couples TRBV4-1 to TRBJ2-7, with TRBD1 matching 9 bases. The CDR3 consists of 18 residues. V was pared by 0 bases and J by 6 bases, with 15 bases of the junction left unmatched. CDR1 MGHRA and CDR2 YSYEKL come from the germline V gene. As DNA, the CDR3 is TGCGCCAGCAGCCAAGATTTCGGGGTACAGGGGGCTAGGGGCGAGCAGTACTTC. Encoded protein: CASSQDFGVQGARGEQYF.